These T cell receptor beta chains were read from a single sample in a study of T cell responses to AZD1222 COVID-19 vaccine. Profiled with immunoSEQ multiplex PCR; TCRdb holds only in-frame clones, not every one. The sample lists about 120,000 clones, about nine tenths occurring once. Sequencing used peripheral blood, obtained 28 days after the second AZD1222 dose. The source is an adult who received the AZD1222 COVID-19 vaccine. The CDR3 runs from the conserved cysteine through the conserved F or W. The order of the fields is D gene, V gene, J gene, clone size, CDR3 DNA, CDR3 protein. A D gene is named only where the DNA matches it firmly. Clone size is shown for a subset of rows, as once, few, many or a class of expanded clone.

>.|TRBV18|TRBJ1-2|.
TGTGCCAGCTCACTGCGAGGCCTTGCCAACTATGGCTACACCTTC
CASSLRGLANYGYTF
>.|TRBV7-2|TRBJ1-2|.
TGTGCCAGCAGCTTAGCGGTTATGGGGGGTGCCGGCTTCTACACCTTC
CASSLAVMGGAGFYTF
>.|TRBV4-3|TRBJ1-2|.
TGCGCCAGCAGCCAAGAGGGGGACTATGGCTACACCTTC
CASSQEGDYGYTF
>.|TRBV19|TRBJ1-5|.
TGTGCCAGTAGCATAGGAAGGGGTAGCAATCAGCCCCAGCATTTT
CASSIGRGSNQPQHF
>TRBD1|TRBV7-3|TRBJ2-5|.
TGTGCCAGCAGCAGGACAGGGGGCGAAGAGACCCAGTACTTC
CASSRTGGEETQYF
>TRBD1|TRBV28|TRBJ2-2|.
TGTGCCAGCAGTAGACAGGGATATAGCACCGGGGAGCTGTTTTTT
CASSRQGYSTGELFF
>TRBD2|TRBV5-1|TRBJ2-3|once
TGCGCCAGCAGCACTAGCGGAGCGGATACGCAGTATTTT
CASSTSGADTQYF
>.|TRBV7-9|TRBJ1-6|.
TGTGCCAGCAGCTTAGGCCGGGCTGGGTCACCCCTCCACTTT
CASSLGRAGSPLHF
>.|TRBV7-9|TRBJ1-2|.
TGTGCCAGCAGCTCCCGACAGGCTGGCTACACCTTC
CASSSRQAGYTF
>.|TRBV28|TRBJ1-6|.
TGTGCCAGCAGTTACGGGGGCCCGGGGTCACCCCTCCACTTT
CASSYGGPGSPLHF
>.|TRBV6-1|TRBJ1-6|.
TGTGCCAGCAGTGAAGTTTTGCGTTCACCCCTCCACTTT
CASSEVLRSPLHF
>.|TRBV3-1/TRBV3-2|TRBJ1-6|.
TGTGCCAGCAGCCAAGTAACAGGGAGCCGAAATTCACCCCTCCACTTT
CASSQVTGSRNSPLHF
>TRBD1|TRBV5-1|TRBJ1-3|.
TGCGCCAGCAGCATGACAGGGGGCGGCTACACCATATATTTT
CASSMTGGGYTIYF
>.|TRBV7-6|TRBJ1-4|.
TGTGCCAGCAGCTTACTCCGGGGCTCTAATGAAAAACTGTTTTTT
CASSLLRGSNEKLFF
>TRBD1|TRBV4-3|TRBJ1-2|.
TGCGCCAGCAGCCGAGCGGGACAGGGGGACTATGGCTACACCTTC
CASSRAGQGDYGYTF
>.|TRBV7-9|TRBJ1-5|.
TGTGCCAGCAGCTGGGCTGAAACAGCGAATCAGCCCCAGCATTTT
CASSWAETANQPQHF
>.|TRBV7-9|TRBJ1-2|.
TGTGCCATCTTCAGTGAAGGTTATGGCTACACCTTC
CAIFSEGYGYTF
>.|TRBV6-6|TRBJ2-5|.
TGTGCCAGCGGGAGTGTAGGGGAGACCCAGTACTTC
CASGSVGETQYF
>.|TRBV7-3|TRBJ1-5|.
TGTGCCAGCAGCTCCCAGAGAGGGTTCAATCAGCCCCAGCATTTT
CASSSQRGFNQPQHF
>.|TRBV2|TRBJ2-5|once
TGTGCCAGCAGTGAAGTTGAGACCCAGTACTTC
CASSEVETQYF
>TRBD1|TRBV5-6|TRBJ1-1|few
TGTGCCAGCAGCTCTTCAACAGACAGGGTCGGCACTGAAGCTTTCTTT
CASSSSTDRVGTEAFF
>.|TRBV3-1/TRBV3-2|TRBJ2-5|.
TGTGCCAGCAGCCAAGATAGGGATGTGAGGCCCCAGTACTTC
CASSQDRDVRPQYF
>.|TRBV25-1|TRBJ2-5|.
TGTGCCAGCAGTGAAGGAGGGCAAGAGACCCAGTACTTC
CASSEGGQETQYF
>TRBD1|TRBV5-6|TRBJ2-2|few
TGTGCCAGCAGCCCTGGACAGGGGTACACCGGGGAGCTGTTTTTT
CASSPGQGYTGELFF
>.|TRBV20-1|TRBJ2-7|.
TGCAGTGCTAGTAAACAGGGAGTCTACGAGCAGTACTTC
CSASKQGVYEQYF
>.|TRBV4-1|TRBJ2-7|.
TGCGCCAGCAGCCAAGACTGGCAGGTACCCTACGAGCAGTACTTC
CASSQDWQVPYEQYF
>TRBD1|TRBV4-1|TRBJ2-7|.
TGCGCCAGCACCCGAGGACAGGGCTACGAGCAGTACTTC
CASTRGQGYEQYF
>TRBD1|TRBV30|TRBJ2-1|.
TGTGCCTTGGACAGGGCCTACAATGAGCAGTTCTTC
CALDRAYNEQFF
>.|TRBV18|TRBJ1-1|.
TGTGCCAGCTCACCACCGGGAACAGGAAGGTCTGAAGCTTTCTTT
CASSPPGTGRSEAFF
>.|TRBV10-3|TRBJ2-1|.
TGTGCCATCAGGGGGACTGCCTCCTACAATGAGCAGTTCTTC
CAIRGTASYNEQFF
>.|TRBV28|TRBJ2-3|.
TGTGCCAGCAGTTTTGGGGGGTCGGTGGATACGCAGTATTTT
CASSFGGSVDTQYF
>.|TRBV30|TRBJ2-3|.
TGTGCCTGGAGTATTAGGCGCCCAGATACGCAGTATTTT
CAWSIRRPDTQYF
>.|TRBV27|TRBJ2-7|.
TGTGCCAGCAGTCCTAACGGGCCCTACTACGAGCAGTACTTC
CASSPNGPYYEQYF
>.|TRBV7-2|TRBJ1-2|.
TGTGCCAGCAGCTTGTGGGGGGTGGTCTCTATGTTGGGCTACACCTTC
CASSLWGVVSMLGYTF
>TRBD2|TRBV28|TRBJ2-3|.
TGTGCCAGCAGTTCGGGACTAGCGGGGGGTGGGGGCACAGATACGCAGTATTTT
CASSSGLAGGGGTDTQYF
>.|TRBV7-9|TRBJ2-7|.
TGTGCCAGCAGCTTAGGTCCAGGGGGGGCTGTCTACGAGCAGTACTTC
CASSLGPGGAVYEQYF
>.|TRBV11-2|TRBJ1-3|.
TGTGCCAGCAGCATGGCCGGGAGTTACTCTGGAAACACCATATATTTT
CASSMAGSYSGNTIYF
>TRBD1|TRBV10-3|TRBJ1-2|.
TGTGCCATCAGTGAGGGACAGGGCTCTGGCTACACCTTC
CAISEGQGSGYTF
>.|TRBV2|TRBJ1-6|.
TGTGCCAGCAGTGAAGTGGGGGGAGCGGGTTCACCCCTCCACTTT
CASSEVGGAGSPLHF
>.|TRBV27|TRBJ1-1|.
TGTGCCAGCAGACAGCGGGGGAGCACTGAAGCTTTCTTT
CASRQRGSTEAFF
>.|TRBV18|TRBJ2-7|.
TGTGCCAGCTCACCTGGGTACGAGCAGTACTTC
CASSPGYEQYF
>.|TRBV7-2|TRBJ1-1|.
TGTGCCAGCAGCCCTGCACGGGGGACGGACACTGAAGCTTTCTTT
CASSPARGTDTEAFF
>TRBD1|TRBV19|TRBJ2-7|.
TGTGCCAGTAGTATAGGGGACAGGGCTTTCTACGAGCAGTACTTC
CASSIGDRAFYEQYF
>.|TRBV7-2|TRBJ2-1|.
TGTGCCAGCAGCTTAGGTTTGCGGGGGCGAGATGAGCAGTTCTTC
CASSLGLRGRDEQFF
>TRBD1|TRBV10-3|TRBJ2-3|.
TGTGCCATCAGCTTCACCGGGACAGGGATATCAGATACGCAGTATTTT
CAISFTGTGISDTQYF
>TRBD1|TRBV7-9|TRBJ2-2|few
TGTGCCAGCAGCTTAGTAGGGACAGCGAACACCGGGGAGCTGTTTTTT
CASSLVGTANTGELFF
>.|TRBV29-1|TRBJ2-3|.
TGCAGCGCAGATCGGGGAGGCAGAACAGATACGCAGTATTTT
CSADRGGRTDTQYF